The sequence of this T cell receptor (beta chain) was determined in a study of cytomegalovirus exposure and HLA in healthy donors. Findings of the study overall: Most of the TCR beta V segments (in an earlier analysis) were productive either about 90% or about 30% of the time. A later analysis linked 15,000 to 20,000 TCR beta sequences to HLA alleles at 0.05 false discovery rate.

Healthy bone marrow donors made up the cohort. This PCR relied on a set of 60 Vbeta primers and 13 Jbeta primers. Authors' processing steps: As a later analysis found, there were approximately 80 million unique TCR beta chains, of which some 10 million were shared. The assay was immunoSEQ multiplex PCR, and TCRdb's table has in-frame clones only and misses some. Clone size and the V and J calls come from that table; the DNA yielded D and trimming. The sample contains under 150,000 clones, 60% to 85% of which appear only once. About this clone: The antigen is unknown.

The CDR3 runs 14 residues. CDR1 is SGHTA, CDR2 FQGNSA, per germline. With V trimmed by 3 bases and J by 2 bases, 4 bases remained unmatched. The receptor was isolated from a man in his thirties or forties in good health and CMV-seronegative. Material: PBMCs. The chain couples TRBV7-2 to TRBJ2-7; 7 nucleotides match TRBD1. CDR3 coding DNA: TGTGCCAGCAGCTTTAAGACAGGGCCCTACGAGCAGTACTTC. As protein: CASSFKTGPYEQYF.